What follows are 30 T cell receptor beta chains derived from one specimen sequenced in a study of control samples from healthy donors and cancer patients. Assay used: immunoSEQ multiplex PCR; TCRdb lists only in-frame clones, some missing. The sample lists about 70,000 clones, about 80% occurring once. The sequenced sample was PBMCs. Receptors were obtained from a woman between 45 and 65 years old with lung cancer.

The rearrangement links TRBV2 to TRBJ1-5; D unclear. Germline CDR1 reads SNHLY; CDR2 reads FYNNEI. The CDR3 covers 14 residues. V was pared by 3 bases and J by 6 bases, with 12 bases between. The CDR3 loop reads CASSEAQVSQPQHF. As DNA, the CDR3 is TGTGCCAGCAGTGAGGCCCAGGTTTCTCAGCCCCAGCATTTT. Complete variable domain (other parts from reference TRBV2 and TRBJ1-5): EPEVTQTPSHQVTQMGQEVILRCVPISNHLYFYWYRQILGQKVEFLVSFYNNEISEKSEIFDDQFSVERPDGSNFTLKIRSTKLEDSAMYFCASSEAQVSQPQHFGDGTRLSIL.

The chain links TRBV6-5 to TRBJ1-5; D perhaps matches TRBD1 (5 bases). The CDR3 covers 13 residues. The V end was cut by 9 bases, the J end by 6 bases, with 15 bases between. Per germline, CDR1 MNHEY and CDR2 SVGAGI. The CDR3 loop reads CASIQGFSQPQHF. CDR3 nucleotide sequence: TGTGCCAGTATTCAGGGATTTTCTCAGCCCCAGCATTTT.

The chain employs TRBV11-2 and TRBJ1-2; the D gene is possibly TRBD1 (6 bases). This CDR3 region has 13 residues. V lost 2 bases to trimming and J lost 8 bases, with 12 bases between them. Germline values: CDR1 SGHAT, CDR2 FQNNGV. For the CDR3, the DNA is TGTGCCAGCAGCTTAAAATCAGGGGTCGGCTACACCTTC. The encoded protein is CASSLKSGVGYTF.

This rearrangement joins TRBV14 to TRBJ2-1, with 11 bases that match TRBD2. Losses at the gene ends were 0 bases for V and 9 bases for J; bases not matched to a gene: 7. Per germline, CDR1 SGHDN and CDR2 FVKESK. The CDR3 loop spans 16 amino acids. The CDR3 DNA follows: TGTGCCAGCAGCCAAGATCGGGCTAGCGGGGGGAGTGAGCAGTTCTTC. The encoded protein is CASSQDRASGGSEQFF.

The genes are TRBV18 and TRBJ1-3; TRBD1 matches at 7 bases. CDR1 is KGHSH and CDR2 is LQKENI in the germline V gene. The CDR3 sequence is 15 residues long. V lost 2 bases, J lost 1 base, and 2 bases stayed unmatched. The CDR3 region is CASSPRGLSGNTIYF. In DNA, the CDR3 is TGTGCCAGCTCACCAAGGGGGCTATCTGGAAACACCATATATTTT.

The V gene is TRBV2, the J gene TRBJ1-4, with D uncertain. Between the trimmed V and J ends, which lost 4 bases and 4 bases, there was a span of 13 bases. This CDR3 region has 15 residues. The germline V gene has CDR1 SNHLY and CDR2 FYNNEI. This CDR3 reads CASSGVAELNEKLFF. CDR3 bases: TGTGCCAGCAGTGGGGTGGCAGAACTTAATGAAAAACTGTTTTTT.

The V and J genes are TRBV9 and TRBJ2-5; perhaps TRBD2 as D (7 bases). Germline CDR1 and CDR2: SGDLS and YYNGEE. CDR3 size: 16 residues. Trimming removed 3 bases from V and 4 bases from J, with 19 bases in between. The CDR3 spells CASSGEGGAVGETQYF. Written as DNA, the CDR3 is TGTGCCAGCAGCGGCGAGGGGGGGGCCGTCGGAGAGACCCAGTACTTC.

This sequence joins TRBV19 and TRBJ1-2; no firm D call. V lost 2 bases to trimming and J lost 1 base, with 5 bases between them. The CDR3 has 13 residues. The germline V gene has CDR1 LNHDA and CDR2 SQIVND (reference sequence). This CDR3 is CASSITLNYGYTF. CDR3 in DNA: TGTGCCAGTAGTATAACGCTTAACTATGGCTACACCTTC.

This sequence joins TRBV7-9 and TRBJ1-1; D gene ambiguous. V was cut by 4 bases and J by 1 base, with 4 bases left in between. The CDR3 length is 12 residues. Germline-derived CDR1 and CDR2 are SEHNR and FQNEAQ (reference sequence). For the CDR3, the DNA is TGTGCCAGCAGCTCAACGAACACTGAAGCTTTCTTT. Protein: CASSSTNTEAFF.

The gene calls are TRBV10-3 and TRBJ2-7, with TRBD1 identical over 10 bases. The CDR3 has 14 amino acids. Trimming took 6 bases from V and 4 from J; bases not matched to a gene: 6. Germline V gene lookup returns CDR1 ENHRY and CDR2 SYGVKD. The CDR3 loop is CAISRQGAQYEQYF. In nucleotides, the CDR3 is TGTGCCATCAGCCGACAGGGGGCTCAGTACGAGCAGTACTTC.

This clone was observed once. Other DNA sequences in this specimen translate into the identical CDR3. The gene calls are TRBV28 and TRBJ1-1; tentatively, D is TRBD1 (6 bases). The CDR3 has 15 amino acids. V was cut by 2 bases and J by 5 bases, with 15 bases left in between. Germline V CDR1 and CDR2: MDHEN, SYDVKM. This CDR3 reads CASSLGGGGRTEAFF. DNA for the CDR3: TGTGCCAGCAGTTTAGGGGGAGGGGGGCGAACTGAAGCTTTCTTT. Drawing the rest from reference TRBV28 and TRBJ1-1, the complete variable domain is DVKVTQSSRYLVKRTGEKVFLECVQDMDHENMFWYRQDPGLGLRLIYFSYDVKMKEKGDIPEGYSVSREKKERFSLILESASTNQTSMYLCASSLGGGGRTEAFFGQGTRLTVV.

The chain uses TRBV3-1 (or the pseudogene TRBV3-2) and TRBJ1-1; D gene uncertain. The V end was cut by 4 bases, the J end by 1 base, with 10 bases between. Looked up from germline, CDR1 is LGHDT and CDR2 is YNNKEL (reference sequence). The CDR3 sequence is 14 residues long. The CDR3 DNA follows: TGTGCCAGCAGCCTCCTCCCAGGGAACACTGAAGCTTTCTTT. Translated, it gives CASSLLPGNTEAFF.

In regard to this clone: This sample includes further DNA sequences coding for the same CDR3. The V gene is TRBV19, the J gene TRBJ2-1; no firm D call. The germline gives CDR1 LNHDA, CDR2 SQIVND (reference sequence). The V end lost 1 base, the J end lost 7 bases, and 8 bases lay between the germline ends. CDR3 length: 13 residues. The CDR3 DNA follows: TGTGCCAGTAGTATAGGAAGGGAAAATGAGCAGTTCTTC. Amino acids: CASSIGRENEQFF.

The CDR3 here is CASSLEGQYEQYF. CDR3 coding DNA: TGTGCCAGCAGCTTGGAGGGGCAGTACGAGCAGTACTTC. V usage is TRBV7-9 and J usage is TRBJ2-7, with D perhaps matching TRBD2 (6 bases). The germline V gene has CDR1 SEHNR and CDR2 FQNEAQ (reference sequence). Trimming left V 3 bases short and J 4 bases short, with 10 bases between. The CDR3 runs to 13 residues.

The CDR3 coding sequence is TGTGCCAGCAGCGCCGGGCCCATGAACACTGAAGCTTTCTTT. It yields the protein CASSAGPMNTEAFF. The genes are TRBV6-6 and TRBJ1-1; D ambiguous. Per germline, CDR1 MNHNY and CDR2 SVGAGI (reference sequence). With 6 bases removed from V and 0 bases from J, the gap between germline ends came to 11 bases. The CDR3 contains 14 residues.

This chain joins TRBV6-5 and TRBJ1-2, with unresolved D. The germline CDR1 and CDR2 sequences are MNHEY and SVGAGI. The CDR3 spans 12 residues. V was cut by 7 bases and J by 4 bases, with 10 bases left in between. In DNA form, the CDR3 reads TGTGCCAGCACCGTCGGTGGCTATGGCTACACCTTC. As protein: CASTVGGYGYTF.

By frequency in the sample, this clone is medium-sized. The gene calls are TRBV4-3 and TRBJ1-1; 10 bases line up with TRBD1. The CDR3 totals 15 residues. Germline trimming cut 9 bases from V and 1 base from J; bases unmatched to any gene: 8. Germline lookup yields CDR1 LGHNA and CDR2 YSLEER. CDR3 region: CASRSDRGTNTEAFF. The CDR3 nucleotides are TGCGCCAGTCGATCGGACAGGGGGACGAACACTGAAGCTTTCTTT.

The chain recombines TRBV24-1 with TRBJ1-5; 9 bases agree with TRBD1. The germline CDR1 and CDR2 sequences are KGHDR and SFDVKD. With V trimmed by 10 bases and J by 3 bases, 6 bases remained unmatched. There are 14 residues in the CDR3. The CDR3 region has the DNA TGTGCCACTGGGGACAGGGTTGCCAATCAGCCCCAGCATTTT. It is translated as CATGDRVANQPQHF.

This rearrangement joins TRBV9 to TRBJ1-6, with D possibly matching TRBD1 (6 bases). Trimming took off 3 bases at V and 7 bases at J, with 11 bases between the two ends. Germline CDR1 is SGDLS and CDR2 is YYNGEE. The CDR3 covers 14 residues. The CDR3 protein is CASSGTALNSPLHF. Here the CDR3 DNA reads TGTGCCAGCAGCGGGACAGCTCTAAATTCACCCCTCCACTTT.

The rearrangement links TRBV15 to TRBJ1-3; 7 nucleotides line up with TRBD1. V shed 2 bases, J shed 0 bases, and the junction held 7 bases outside the gene matches. CDR3 length: 17 residues. Looked up from germline, CDR1 is LNHNV and CDR2 is YYDKDF (reference sequence). CDR3 protein: CATSRRQGINSGNTIYF. For the CDR3, the DNA is TGTGCCACCAGCAGAAGACAGGGAATAAACTCTGGAAACACCATATATTTT.

The CDR3 region has the DNA TGTGCCAGCAGCTCTCCGGGACTTTTTTACAATGAGCAGTTCTTC. This sequence encodes CASSSPGLFYNEQFF. J is TRBJ2-1 and V is TRBV11-2; weak D call: TRBD2 (6 bases). V was pared by 4 bases and J by 4 bases, with 14 bases between. The germline V gene has CDR1 SGHAT and CDR2 FQNNGV. This CDR3 has 15 residues.

V and J are TRBV2 and TRBJ2-5; D not resolved. This CDR3 spans 12 amino acids. Germline CDR1 reads SNHLY; CDR2 reads FYNNEI. V was shortened by 6 bases and J by 5 bases, with 10 bases between the two germline ends. The CDR3 region is CASRKDVETQYF. CDR3 bases: TGTGCCAGCAGGAAGGATGTTGAGACCCAGTACTTC.

The chain combines TRBV10-3 with TRBJ2-7, with 8 bases aligning to TRBD2. The length of the CDR3 is 15 residues. V trimming: 6 bases; J trimming: 1 base; junction bases outside the gene matches: 8. Germline V gives CDR1 ENHRY, CDR2 SYGVKD. DNA for the CDR3: TGTGCCATCAGCCAAGGCGGGGGGCAATCCTACGAGCAGTACTTC. Its translation is CAISQGGGQSYEQYF.

The CDR3, as DNA: TGTGCCAGCAGCCAGGGGGGGGCTACAGATACGCAGTATTTT. The encoded protein is CASSQGGATDTQYF. The chain has TRBV7-9 and TRBJ2-3; D tentatively reads TRBD1 or TRBD2 (7 bases each). The V end lost 5 bases, the J end lost 3 bases, and 12 bases lay between the germline ends. The germline gives CDR1 SEHNR, CDR2 FQNEAQ (reference sequence). The CDR3 covers 14 residues.

This clone was picked up a small number of times. At the DNA level, this CDR3 is encoded by other sequences in the same sample as well. The chain joins TRBV5-6 to TRBJ2-5, with TRBD1 matching 7 bases. Germline CDR1 SGHDT, CDR2 YYEEEE. J lost 4 bases, V lost 0 bases, and 6 bases had no gene match. The CDR3 sequence is 15 residues long. CDR3 sequence reads: CASSLDRQGPETQYF. CDR3 in DNA: TGTGCCAGCAGCTTGGATAGACAGGGACCAGAGACCCAGTACTTC.

The rearrangement uses TRBV28 and TRBJ2-1; a possible D gene is TRBD2 (6 bases). CDR1 is MDHEN, CDR2 SYDVKM, per germline. With 7 bases removed from V and 4 bases from J, the gap between germline ends came to 17 bases. CDR3 size: 15 residues. The CDR3 bases are TGTGCCAGCAATTGGGGAGGACGGAGGTACAATGAGCAGTTCTTC. Its translation is CASNWGGRRYNEQFF.

A few counts support this clone. The chain couples TRBV6-2 or TRBV6-3 to TRBJ2-3, with D perhaps given as TRBD1 or TRBD2 (5 bases each). Deletions cut 2 bases from V and 3 bases from J, with 9 bases between. CDR3 size: 14 residues. Germline values: CDR1 MNHEY, CDR2 SVGEGT. CDR3 coding DNA: TGTGCCAGCAGTTACGTAGAGGGGACAGATACGCAGTATTTT. It is translated as CASSYVEGTDTQYF.

This chain connects TRBV5-4 to TRBJ1-2; 9 nucleotides align to TRBD1. V lost 2 bases, J lost 3 bases, and 8 bases stayed unmatched. CDR1 SGHNT and CDR2 YYREEE come from the germline V gene (reference sequence). This CDR3 region has 16 residues. The CDR3 DNA follows: TGTGCCAGCAGCTTATTAACCGGACAGGGGTACTATGGCTACACCTTC. Its protein is CASSLLTGQGYYGYTF.

The chain combines TRBV10-3 with TRBJ1-6; D perhaps matches TRBD1 (5 bases). In germline, CDR1 is ENHRY, CDR2 SYGVKD. The CDR3 has 15 residues. The V gene lost 0 bases and the J gene lost 9 bases, with 12 bases spanning the gap. CDR3: CAISESEGRRSPLHF. The DNA for the CDR3 is TGTGCCATCAGTGAGTCAGAGGGGCGCCGTTCACCCCTCCACTTT.

The CDR3 protein is CASSLLASDYGYTF. DNA of the CDR3: TGCGCCAGCAGCTTGTTGGCAAGTGACTATGGCTACACCTTC. The J gene is TRBJ1-2, the V gene TRBV5-1, with D hard to call. The V end was cut by 1 base, the J end by 3 bases, with 10 bases between. CDR1 SGHRS and CDR2 YFSETQ come from the germline V gene. This CDR3 comprises 14 residues.